The 29 T cell receptor beta chains below were found in one sample sequenced in a study of blood T cell dynamics during melanoma immunotherapy. Clones were read by immunoSEQ multiplex PCR, and TCRdb kept only the in-frame ones, dropping some. Among 10,000 to 15,000 clones listed, about four fifths were seen once. Sample time point: pre-treatment baseline. The specimen comprised blood, sampled from a patient treated with checkpoint blockade. All receptors derive from a human donor with melanoma.

The chain uses TRBV25-1 and TRBJ2-2, with D perhaps TRBD1 (6 bases). The V and J ends lost 6 bases and 6 bases respectively, with 20 bases between them. This CDR3 has 16 amino acids. Germline V gene lookup returns CDR1 MGHDK and CDR2 SYGVNS. The DNA for the CDR3 is TGTGCCAGCAGACGAGTACAGGGTAGTGACTCCGGGGAGCTGTTTTTT. This codes for CASRRVQGSDSGELFF.

This chain uses TRBV5-1 with TRBJ1-1; 7 bases agree with TRBD1. CDR1 is SGHRS, CDR2 YFSETQ, per germline. The CDR3 contains 18 residues. The J segment lost 4 bases and the V segment lost 1 base, leaving 16 bases of the junction unmatched. The CDR3 sequence: CASSLIPIGTAMGTEAFF. CDR3 DNA: TGCGCCAGCAGCTTGATTCCAATAGGGACAGCCATGGGCACTGAAGCTTTCTTT.

This rearrangement joins TRBV21-1 to TRBJ1-5. TRBV21-1 is noted as a pseudogene. The CDR3 has 18 amino acids. In DNA form, the CDR3 reads TGTGCCAGCAGCAAAGAGTCTTCGGCGGGACATAGCAATCAGCCCCAGCATTTT. Translated, it gives CASSKESSAGHSNQPQHF.

This clone turned up a few times. The chain joins TRBV10-2 to TRBJ2-3; 8 nucleotides align to TRBD2. The CDR3 spans 16 residues. Per germline, CDR1 WSHSY and CDR2 SAAADI. V shed 2 bases, J shed 2 bases, and the junction held 6 bases outside the gene matches. CDR3: CASSELAGGPTDTQYF. The CDR3 region has the DNA TGCGCCAGCAGTGAGCTCGCGGGGGGCCCCACAGATACGCAGTATTTT.

Remarks on this clone: Other DNA sequences within the sample encode an identical CDR3. The rearrangement joins TRBV7-9 to TRBJ2-7; TRBD2 might be the D (6 bases). This CDR3 region has 13 residues. Germline CDR1 reads SEHNR; CDR2 reads FQNEAQ (reference sequence). V lost 3 bases, J lost 6 bases, and 12 bases lay in between. CDR3 DNA: TGTGCCAGCAGCTTGGTCTGGGGGGTCGAGCAGTACTTC. The encoded protein is CASSLVWGVEQYF.

This rearrangement joins TRBV27 to TRBJ1-1; D uncertain. V lost 5 bases and J 5 bases, leaving 15 bases between the germline ends. The CDR3 totals 14 residues. Germline values: CDR1 MNHEY, CDR2 SMNVEV (reference sequence). CDR3 protein: CASSPLGGWTEAFF. CDR3 coding DNA: TGTGCCAGCAGTCCCTTGGGAGGGTGGACTGAAGCTTTCTTT.

The V and J genes are TRBV7-2 and TRBJ2-1; TRBD1 matches 8 bases. CDR3 length: 15 amino acids. Trimming cost V 1 base and J 9 bases; bases outside gene matches: 8. Looked up from germline, CDR1 is SGHTA and CDR2 is FQGNSA. CDR3 loop: CASSLVGRGQSEQFF. The CDR3 nucleotides read TGTGCCAGCAGCTTAGTGGGCAGGGGGCAAAGTGAGCAGTTCTTC.

The chain is built from TRBV2 and TRBJ1-3; 7 bases fit TRBD1. The length of the CDR3 is 16 residues. V lost 5 bases and J lost 0; bases outside the gene matches: 7. Germline V CDR1 and CDR2: SNHLY, FYNNEI. This CDR3 reads CASSQMGQLSGNTIYF. Here the CDR3 DNA reads TGTGCCAGCAGTCAAATGGGACAGCTCTCTGGAAACACCATATATTTT. Supplemented by reference TRBV2 and TRBJ1-3, the full variable domain reads EPEVTQTPSHQVTQMGQEVILRCVPISNHLYFYWYRQILGQKVEFLVSFYNNEISEKSEIFDDQFSVERPDGSNFTLKIRSTKLEDSAMYFCASSQMGQLSGNTIYFGEGSWLTVV.

The rearrangement joins TRBV2 to TRBJ1-6; D possibly corresponds to TRBD1 (5 bases). The CDR3 spans 16 residues. The germline gives CDR1 SNHLY, CDR2 FYNNEI. The germline V and J ends were trimmed by 8 bases and 5 bases, with 19 bases remaining between them. CDR3 region: CASLLTQGWNNSPLHF. CDR3 in DNA: TGTGCCAGCCTACTTACCCAGGGTTGGAATAATTCACCCCTCCACTTT.

This chain links TRBV7-8 with TRBJ1-1; D gene ambiguous. Trimming took off 0 bases at V and 11 bases at J, with 22 bases between the two ends. The CDR3 extends over 16 amino acids. Germline V gene sequence: CDR1 SGHVS, CDR2 FQNEAQ. This CDR3 reads CASSLALSAKGLNAFF. The CDR3 DNA sequence: TGTGCCAGCAGCTTAGCGCTGTCGGCTAAGGGATTGAATGCTTTCTTT.

The chain employs TRBV5-4 and TRBJ2-4; perhaps D is TRBD1 or TRBD2 (5 bases each). Germline CDR1 SGHNT, CDR2 YYREEE (reference sequence). Trimming left V 2 bases short and J 11 bases short, with 14 bases between. CDR3 length: 13 residues. The CDR3 DNA is TGTGCCAGCAGCTTTCAGGGACCGGGTGTTCAGTACTTC. The encoded protein is CASSFQGPGVQYF.

The rearrangement uses TRBV6-4 and TRBJ1-3, with D uncertain. This CDR3 comprises 13 residues. V lost 1 base and J 0 bases, leaving 1 base between the germline ends. Germline loops: CDR1 MRHNA, CDR2 SNTAGT. CDR3 sequence (DNA): TGTGCCAGCAGTGACTACTCTGGAAACACCATATATTTT. Residues: CASSDYSGNTIYF.

Only a few counts were recorded for this clone. The chain joins TRBV5-1 to TRBJ1-6, with D perhaps TRBD1 (6 bases). Germline V gene data show CDR1 as SGHRS and CDR2 as YFSETQ. Trimming cost V 4 bases and J 5 bases, with 13 bases left between them. This CDR3 is built from 15 residues. The CDR3 bases are TGCGCCAGCAGCCCCCGGGGGCAGGATAATTCACCCCTCCACTTT. Protein: CASSPRGQDNSPLHF.

V and J are TRBV7-3 and TRBJ2-3; D not certain. V was trimmed by 2 bases and J by 2 bases, leaving 8 bases between them. The CDR3 has 14 residues. In germline, CDR1 is SGHTA, CDR2 FQGTGA. The CDR3 bases are TGTGCCAGCAGCTTAGGCCAGAACACAGATACGCAGTATTTT. It codes for CASSLGQNTDTQYF.

The rearrangement uses TRBV5-1 and TRBJ2-7; D remains unclear. The germline V and J ends were trimmed by 2 bases and 0 bases, with 9 bases remaining between them. The CDR3 sequence is 14 residues long. Germline CDR1 is SGHRS and CDR2 is YFSETQ. CDR3 nucleotide sequence: TGCGCCAGCAGCTTTGGCACTGGCTCCTACGAGCAGTACTTC. It translates to CASSFGTGSYEQYF.

The chain couples TRBV5-6 to TRBJ2-1; D ambiguous. Trimming pared 0 bases from V and 0 bases from J, leaving 10 bases between. CDR1 is SGHDT and CDR2 is YYEEEE in the germline V gene. There are 16 residues in the CDR3. CDR3 sequence reads: CASSLVVVDSYNEQFF. For the CDR3, the DNA is TGTGCCAGCAGCTTGGTGGTAGTTGACTCCTACAATGAGCAGTTCTTC.

The CDR3 coding sequence is TGTGCCAGCACCCCCTACAATGAGCAGTTCTTC. The encoded protein is CASTPYNEQFF. This chain links TRBV11-2 with TRBJ2-1; unclear D gene. Germline-derived CDR1 and CDR2 are SGHAT and FQNNGV. Trimming cost V 7 bases and J 2 bases, with 3 bases left between them. The CDR3 has 11 residues.

The table lists this clone with a few counts. This chain joins TRBV18 and TRBJ1-1; D gene unclear. This CDR3 region has 13 residues. Germline values: CDR1 KGHSH, CDR2 LQKENI. The V end was cut by 5 bases, the J end by 10 bases, with 17 bases between. This chain's CDR3 is CASSSSREAGAFF. DNA of the CDR3: TGTGCCAGCTCATCTTCCCGTGAAGCCGGAGCTTTCTTT.

This chain joins TRBV5-1 and TRBJ2-7; TRBD1 might be the D (5 bases). Germline V lookup: CDR1 SGHRS, CDR2 YFSETQ. The CDR3 consists of 13 residues. V gave up 5 bases and J gave up 9 bases, with 18 bases separating them. CDR3 DNA: TGCGCCAGCAGACAGGCCGTCAACGTGCGGCAGTACTTC. Its translation is CASRQAVNVRQYF.

V gene TRBV5-1 combines with J gene TRBJ1-1; 7 bases are shared with TRBD1. The germline V gene has CDR1 SGHRS and CDR2 YFSETQ. V shed 0 bases and J 5 bases; nucleotides not matched to a gene: 7. The CDR3 contains 15 residues. The CDR3 nucleotides are TGCGCCAGCAGCTTGGGCGACAGGGTACGGACTGAAGCTTTCTTT. As protein: CASSLGDRVRTEAFF. Using reference TRBV5-1 and TRBJ1-1 for the parts outside the CDR3, the full variable domain is KAGVTQTPRYLIKTRGQQVTLSCSPISGHRSVSWYQQTPGQGLQFLFEYFSETQRNKGNFPGRFSGRQFSNSRSEMNVSTLELGDSALYLCASSLGDRVRTEAFFGQGTRLTVV.

This chain connects TRBV2 to TRBJ2-7; D is unclear. From germline, CDR1 is SNHLY and CDR2 FYNNEI. The CDR3 is 14 amino acids. Trimming took 7 bases from V and 2 from J, leaving 15 bases between them. The CDR3 bases are TGTGCCAGCATTGGGTCCGCTCCCGCCTACGAGCAGTACTTC. Protein product: CASIGSAPAYEQYF.

This clone was detected once. The genes are TRBV9 and TRBJ2-5; 15 nucleotides align to TRBD2. The length of the CDR3 is 18 residues. Germline-derived CDR1 and CDR2 are SGDLS and YYNGEE. With V trimmed by 4 bases and J by 4 bases, 11 bases remained unmatched. The CDR3 loop is CASSSGLAGGPGVETQYF. CDR3 nucleotide sequence: TGTGCCAGCAGCTCAGGACTAGCGGGGGGGCCAGGGGTAGAGACCCAGTACTTC.

V gene TRBV7-2 combines with J gene TRBJ2-3, with 7 bases fitting TRBD1. Trimming took 2 bases from V and 10 from J; bases not matched to a gene: 15. CDR1 SGHTA and CDR2 FQGNSA come from the germline V gene. The CDR3 runs to 16 residues. The DNA of the CDR3 is TGTGCCAGCAGCTTATCGGTCAGGGGGTCCCATGGGGCGCAGTATTTT. It yields the protein CASSLSVRGSHGAQYF.

The gene calls are TRBV5-1 and TRBJ2-3; 12 bases match TRBD2. CDR1 SGHRS and CDR2 YFSETQ come from the germline V gene. The CDR3 has 16 amino acids. With 7 bases clipped from V and 0 bases from J, the junction kept 6 bases outside the gene matches. CDR3 bases: TGCGCCAGCGGGCTAGCGGGGGGGCCTAGCACAGATACGCAGTATTTT. Amino acids: CASGLAGGPSTDTQYF.

Details on this clone: Other DNA sequences in the sample encode the same CDR3. The chain joins TRBV5-6 to TRBJ1-5, with 7 bases matching TRBD1. There are 15 residues in the CDR3. Germline CDR1 is SGHDT and CDR2 is YYEEEE. The V gene end was trimmed by 1 base and the J gene end by 3 bases; junction bases not matched to a gene: 4. The CDR3 sequence is CASSLFDRDNQPQHF. Written as DNA, the CDR3 is TGTGCCAGCAGCTTGTTCGACAGGGACAATCAGCCCCAGCATTTT.

The V call is TRBV28, the J call TRBJ2-7, with TRBD2 matching 11 bases. Germline V gives CDR1 MDHEN, CDR2 SYDVKM. The CDR3 has 14 residues. V was pared by 6 bases and J by 5 bases, with 6 bases of the junction left unmatched. The CDR3 DNA follows: TGTGCCAGCAGCTTTAGCGGGAGGGCCCACGAGCAGTACTTC. Protein sequence: CASSFSGRAHEQYF.

The rearrangement uses TRBV30 and TRBJ2-2; D not resolved. With 3 bases removed from V and 0 bases from J, the gap between germline ends came to 8 bases. The CDR3 contains 14 residues. Germline V gene sequence: CDR1 GTSNPN, CDR2 SVGIG (reference sequence). The CDR3 here is CAWRRRTNTGELFF. The CDR3 coding sequence is TGTGCCTGGAGAAGGCGCACGAACACCGGGGAGCTGTTTTTT.

The chain carries TRBV11-3 and TRBJ2-7; either TRBD1 or TRBD2 may fit D (5 bases each). The CDR3 length is 13 residues. Germline V CDR1 and CDR2: SGHNT, YENEEA. V lost 4 bases and J lost 3, with 10 bases in between. CDR3 in amino acids: CASSSGPGYEQYF. The CDR3 DNA follows: TGTGCCAGCAGCTCGGGACCGGGCTACGAGCAGTACTTC.

The sample holds one count of this clone. J is TRBJ2-3 and V is TRBV9; 9 bases agree with TRBD1. CDR3 length equals 16 residues. Unmatched junction bases numbered 7, after V lost 0 bases and J lost 5 bases. In germline, CDR1 is SGDLS, CDR2 YYNGEE. CDR3 coding DNA: TGTGCCAGCAGCGTAGTAGGGACAGGGATCGGAGATACGCAGTATTTT. Translated: CASSVVGTGIGDTQYF. Full variable domain (remainder filled in from reference TRBV9 and TRBJ2-3): DSGVTQTPKHLITATGQRVTLRCSPRSGDLSVYWYQQSLDQGLQFLIQYYNGEERAKGNILERFSAQQFPDLHSELNLSSLELGDSALYFCASSVVGTGIGDTQYFGPGTRLTVL.